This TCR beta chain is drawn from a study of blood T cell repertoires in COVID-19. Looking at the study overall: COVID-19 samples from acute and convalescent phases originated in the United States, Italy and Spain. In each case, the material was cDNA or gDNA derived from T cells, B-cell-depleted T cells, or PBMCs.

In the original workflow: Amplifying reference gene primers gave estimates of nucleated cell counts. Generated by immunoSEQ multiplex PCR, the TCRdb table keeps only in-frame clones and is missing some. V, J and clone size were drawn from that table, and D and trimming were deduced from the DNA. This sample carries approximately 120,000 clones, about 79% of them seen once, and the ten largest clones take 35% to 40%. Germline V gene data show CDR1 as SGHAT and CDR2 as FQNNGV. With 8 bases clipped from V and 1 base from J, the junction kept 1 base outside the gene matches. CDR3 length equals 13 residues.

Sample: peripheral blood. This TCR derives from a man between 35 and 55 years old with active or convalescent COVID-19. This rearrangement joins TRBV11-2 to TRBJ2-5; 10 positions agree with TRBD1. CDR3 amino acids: CASGTGVQETQYF. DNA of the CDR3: TGTGCCAGCGGGACAGGGGTCCAAGAGACCCAGTACTTC.